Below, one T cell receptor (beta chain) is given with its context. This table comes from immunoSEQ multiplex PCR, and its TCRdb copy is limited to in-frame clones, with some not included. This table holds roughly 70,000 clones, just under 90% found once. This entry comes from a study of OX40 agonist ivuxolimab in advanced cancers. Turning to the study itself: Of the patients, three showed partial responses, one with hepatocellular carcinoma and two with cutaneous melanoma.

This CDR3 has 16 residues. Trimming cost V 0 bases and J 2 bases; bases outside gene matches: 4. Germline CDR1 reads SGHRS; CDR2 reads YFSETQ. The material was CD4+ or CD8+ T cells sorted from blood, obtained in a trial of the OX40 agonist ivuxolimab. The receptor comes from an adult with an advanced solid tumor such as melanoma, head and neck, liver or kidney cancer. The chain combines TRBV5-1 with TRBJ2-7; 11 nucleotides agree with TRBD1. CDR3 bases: TGCGCCAGCAGCTTGGGTGGGACAGGGGGTCCCTACGAGCAGTACTTC. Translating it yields CASSLGGTGGPYEQYF.